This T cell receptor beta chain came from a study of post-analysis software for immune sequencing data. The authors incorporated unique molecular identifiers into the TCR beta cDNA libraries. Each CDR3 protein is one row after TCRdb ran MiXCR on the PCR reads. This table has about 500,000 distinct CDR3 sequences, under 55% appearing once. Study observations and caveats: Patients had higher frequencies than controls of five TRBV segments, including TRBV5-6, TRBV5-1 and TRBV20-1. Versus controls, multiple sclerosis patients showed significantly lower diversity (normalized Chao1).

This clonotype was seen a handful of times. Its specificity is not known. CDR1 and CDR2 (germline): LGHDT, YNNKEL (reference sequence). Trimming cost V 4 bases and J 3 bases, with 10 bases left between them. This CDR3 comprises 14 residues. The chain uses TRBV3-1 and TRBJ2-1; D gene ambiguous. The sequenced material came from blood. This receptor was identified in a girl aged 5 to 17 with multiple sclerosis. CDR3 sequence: CASSPRLVYNEQFF. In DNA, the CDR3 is TGTGCCAGCAGCCCCCGACTCGTCTACAATGAGCAGTTCTTC.